The source of this TCR beta chain is a study of metastatic and nonmetastatic thyroid tumors. Study-level information: Peripheral blood and tumor or nodule samples from malignant and benign thyroid patients were compared. Study-wide points: The reported finding was significantly higher TCR beta diversity in malignant thyroid tumors relative to benign nodules, in blood and tumor.

Original methodology: Building a distant-metastasis classifier for papillary thyroid cancer drew on CDR3 differences across clinicopathological groups. TCRdb re-analyzed the PCR reads using MiXCR. TCRdb, not the authors, supplied the V and J calls. The table has 15,000 to 18,000 clones, 3% to 4% seen once; the top ten hold more than 20%. V lost 7 bases and J lost 0, with 16 bases in between. Germline CDR1 reads SGHRS; CDR2 reads YFSETQ. This CDR3 is built from 15 residues. Thyroid surgery had not been preceded by any treatment in any patient. The table lists this clone with a few counts. The antigen is not known.

This chain joins TRBV5-1 and TRBJ1-2, with D possibly being TRBD1 (5 bases). The TCR originated in a female donor with papillary thyroid cancer or a benign thyroid nodule (not recorded which). Some clones in this sample may be carry-over from other donors' samples. The source material was tumor tissue. For the CDR3, the DNA is TGCGCCAGCGGCCACGGTACAGGAACTAACTATGGCTACACCTTC. Its translation: CASGHGTGTNYGYTF.